Below, one T cell receptor beta chain is given with its context. Germline V gives CDR1 MDHEN, CDR2 SYDVKM. This CDR3 is 15 amino acids long. The V and J ends lost 5 bases and 1 base, in that order; junction bases with no gene match: 6. The sample comes from a study of shared clonotypes between healthy human individuals. Measured with immunoSEQ multiplex PCR; TCRdb has only the in-frame clones, and not every one. Here the sample spans 2,500,000 or so clones, 90% to 95% being singletons. The chain has TRBV28 and TRBJ1-1; 8 nucleotides match TRBD1. The sequencing input was naive CD4+ T cells sorted from blood. The subset is: CD45RA+ positively selected. This receptor was obtained from a man between 18 and 35 years old in good health. The CDR3 DNA is TGTGCCAGCAGTACAGCTGGACAGGGGAACACTGAAGCTTTCTTT. The encoded protein is CASSTAGQGNTEAFF.